One and the same sample provided the 29 T cell receptor beta chains below, sequenced in a study of blood T cell repertoires in COVID-19. Method: immunoSEQ multiplex PCR; TCRdb's copy keeps in-frame clones and lacks some. The profile shows 95,000 to 100,000 clones, roughly 85% of them singletons. The sequenced sample was peripheral blood. The receptors were sampled from a woman in her seventies with active or convalescent COVID-19.

The chain combines TRBV7-8 with TRBJ2-2; the D gene is possibly TRBD2 (5 bases). The CDR3 spans 16 residues. Germline V lookup: CDR1 SGHVS, CDR2 FQNEAQ. Trimming pared 3 bases from V and 6 bases from J, leaving 17 bases between. CDR3 loop: CASSFLDPGFAGELFF. The CDR3 DNA follows: TGTGCCAGCAGCTTCTTGGATCCGGGGTTCGCCGGGGAGCTGTTTTTT.

The V call is TRBV5-1, the J call TRBJ2-5, with TRBD2 matching over 9 bases. The V segment lost 4 bases and the J segment 4 bases; nucleotides outside the gene matches: 11. CDR1 and CDR2 (germline): SGHRS, YFSETQ. The CDR3 has 16 residues. This CDR3 is CASSPLDSGGGETQYF. Written as DNA, the CDR3 is TGCGCCAGCAGCCCCCTGGATAGCGGGGGAGGAGAGACCCAGTACTTC.

The chain is built from TRBV20-1 and TRBJ1-1; D call uncertain. The V and J ends lost 3 bases and 5 bases respectively, with 10 bases between them. The CDR3 consists of 12 residues. CDR1 DFQATT and CDR2 SNEGSKA come from the germline V gene (reference sequence). CDR3 sequence reads: CSASRERTEAFF. The CDR3, as DNA: TGCAGTGCTAGTCGGGAGAGGACTGAAGCTTTCTTT.

The V call is TRBV6-2 or TRBV6-3, the J call TRBJ2-7, with 11 bases identical to TRBD2. The junction had 5 bases not matched to a gene; V was cut back by 5 bases and J by 2 bases. This CDR3 has 15 residues. Per germline, CDR1 MNHEY and CDR2 SVGEGT. The CDR3 protein is CASSGTSGLTYEQYF. The CDR3 DNA reads TGTGCCAGCAGTGGGACTAGCGGATTGACCTACGAGCAGTACTTC.

This clone was counted a single time. The rearrangement joins TRBV5-1 to TRBJ1-1; D is perhaps TRBD1 (6 bases). V lost 0 bases and J lost 11, with 14 bases in between. The germline V gene has CDR1 SGHRS and CDR2 YFSETQ. The CDR3 has 13 residues. The DNA for the CDR3 is TGCGCCAGCAGCTTGGAAGGTCAGGGGTACGCTTTCTTT. It translates to CASSLEGQGYAFF.

The chain joins TRBV5-8 to TRBJ2-2; D gene ambiguous. Trimming removed 0 bases at V and 5 bases at J, with 8 bases between. Germline loops: CDR1 SGHTS, CDR2 YDEGEE. The CDR3 runs 14 residues. For the CDR3, the DNA is TGTGCCAGCAGCTTGGTTGTGCGTACCGGGGAGCTGTTTTTT. Translation gives CASSLVVRTGELFF. The full variable domain, with the rest looked up from reference TRBV5-8 and TRBJ2-2, is EAGVTQSPTHLIKTRGQQATLRCSPISGHTSVYWYQQALGLGLQFLLWYDEGEERNRGNFPPRFSGRQFPNYSSELNVNALELEDSALYLCASSLVVRTGELFFGEGSRLTVL.

V usage is TRBV6-5 and J usage is TRBJ1-2; the D is unclear. V lost 2 bases to trimming and J lost 6 bases, with 10 bases between them. Germline V gene data show CDR1 as MNHEY and CDR2 as SVGAGI. The CDR3 contains 13 residues. CDR3 residues: CASSYRGVDGYTF. The CDR3 nucleotides read TGTGCCAGCAGTTACCGGGGTGTGGATGGCTACACCTTC.

V gene TRBV5-1 combines with J gene TRBJ2-4; D possibly corresponds to TRBD2 (5 bases). CDR3 size: 16 residues. CDR1 and CDR2 (germline): SGHRS, YFSETQ. The V end was cut by 1 base, the J end by 0 bases, with 11 bases between. The CDR3 region is CASSLTGNLAKNIQYF. The CDR3, as DNA: TGCGCCAGCAGCTTGACGGGAAACCTAGCCAAAAACATTCAGTACTTC.

This sequence joins TRBV28 and TRBJ1-2; possible D gene TRBD1, 5 bases. Trimming pared 4 bases from V and 3 bases from J, leaving 6 bases between. The CDR3 runs 12 residues. CDR1 is MDHEN, CDR2 SYDVKM, per germline. CDR3 bases: TGTGCCAGCAGTTCGGGGGACTATGGCTACACCTTC. It codes for CASSSGDYGYTF.

In nucleotides, the CDR3 is TGTGCCAGCAGCCAACGGGAAGGATACACAGATACGCAGTATTTT. It is translated as CASSQREGYTDTQYF. The chain combines TRBV3-1 (or the pseudogene TRBV3-2) with TRBJ2-3; TRBD2 is a possible D gene (5 bases). CDR3 length equals 15 residues. CDR1 and CDR2 (germline): LGHDT, YNNKEL (reference sequence). The germline V and J ends were trimmed by 2 bases and 2 bases, with 11 bases remaining between them.

The rearrangement joins TRBV28 to TRBJ1-1; D is undetermined. Germline values: CDR1 MDHEN, CDR2 SYDVKM. Between the trimmed V and J ends, which lost 3 bases and 2 bases, there was a span of 4 bases. The CDR3 spans 12 residues. DNA of the CDR3: TGTGCCAGCAGTTTGACAAACACTGAAGCTTTCTTT. Amino acids: CASSLTNTEAFF.

The V gene is TRBV6-2 or TRBV6-3, the J gene TRBJ2-2; 7 bases line up with TRBD1. The germline V gene encodes CDR1 MNHEY and CDR2 SVGEGT. This CDR3 is built from 15 residues. The V gene end was trimmed by 4 bases and the J gene end by 4 bases; junction bases not matched to a gene: 6. CDR3 in DNA: TGTGCCAGCAGTTGGAAGGGGGCGGCCACCGGGGAGCTGTTTTTT. It specifies CASSWKGAATGELFF.

The V gene is TRBV4-2, the J gene TRBJ2-2; TRBD1 aligns across 8 bases. Germline lookup yields CDR1 LGHNA and CDR2 YNFKEQ. This CDR3 spans 15 amino acids. With 2 bases clipped from V and 3 bases from J, the junction kept 2 bases outside the gene matches. CDR3 residues: CASSQPDRDTGELFF. The CDR3 bases are TGTGCCAGCAGCCAACCGGACAGGGACACCGGGGAGCTGTTTTTT.

The genes are TRBV9 and TRBJ1-4; D might be TRBD1 (6 bases). CDR1 and CDR2 from the germline V gene are SGDLS and YYNGEE. The length of the CDR3 is 15 residues. The V end was cut by 0 bases, the J end by 6 bases, with 12 bases between. CDR3 protein: CASSVAGGRHEKLFF. The CDR3 nucleotides read TGTGCCAGCAGCGTAGCGGGGGGGCGCCATGAAAAACTGTTTTTT. Drawing the rest from reference TRBV9 and TRBJ1-4, the complete variable domain is DSGVTQTPKHLITATGQRVTLRCSPRSGDLSVYWYQQSLDQGLQFLIQYYNGEERAKGNILERFSAQQFPDLHSELNLSSLELGDSALYFCASSVAGGRHEKLFFGSGTQLSVL.

The genes are TRBV9 and TRBJ2-5, with TRBD2 identical over 10 bases. The CDR3 is made up of 15 amino acids. Trimming cost V 3 bases and J 5 bases; bases outside gene matches: 7. Germline V gene data show CDR1 as SGDLS and CDR2 as YYNGEE. The CDR3 region is CASSASGGAGETQYF. CDR3 bases: TGTGCCAGCAGCGCCAGCGGGGGGGCCGGGGAGACCCAGTACTTC. Based on the CDR3 plus reference TRBV9 and TRBJ2-5, the full variable domain is DSGVTQTPKHLITATGQRVTLRCSPRSGDLSVYWYQQSLDQGLQFLIQYYNGEERAKGNILERFSAQQFPDLHSELNLSSLELGDSALYFCASSASGGAGETQYFGPGTRLLVL.

The chain uses TRBV10-3 and TRBJ2-3; 8 nucleotides agree with TRBD2. The J segment lost 10 bases and the V segment lost 3 bases, leaving 15 bases of the junction unmatched. CDR1 is ENHRY and CDR2 is SYGVKD in the germline V gene. The CDR3 totals 16 residues. DNA of the CDR3: TGTGCCATCAGTGACCCGGTAGGGGGACTAGGCCTTGCGCAGTATTTT. Translation: CAISDPVGGLGLAQYF.

The rearrangement uses TRBV6-1 and TRBJ1-1, with D possibly TRBD1 on 5 matching bases. Germline assignment: CDR1 MNHNS and CDR2 SASEGT. The V end lost 1 base, the J end lost 1 base, and 19 bases lay between the germline ends. There are 18 residues in the CDR3. This CDR3 reads CASSEEGAARARNTEAFF. The CDR3 DNA follows: TGTGCCAGCAGTGAAGAAGGGGCAGCCAGAGCCAGGAACACTGAAGCTTTCTTT.

The genes are TRBV10-3 and TRBJ2-3; 12 positions agree with TRBD2. The germline V gene encodes CDR1 ENHRY and CDR2 SYGVKD. This CDR3 has 16 residues. The V gene end was trimmed by 5 bases and the J gene end by 2 bases; junction bases not matched to a gene: 5. CDR3 sequence (DNA): TGTGCCATCAGTCCGGGACTAGCGGGTTCCACAGATACGCAGTATTTT. Protein sequence: CAISPGLAGSTDTQYF.

The chain employs TRBV12-3 or TRBV12-4 and TRBJ1-1; D gene uncertain. V lost 2 bases and J lost 11, with 12 bases in between. This CDR3 comprises 12 residues. This chain's CDR3 is CASSLSALPAFF. Written as DNA, the CDR3 is TGTGCCAGCAGTTTAAGTGCACTGCCCGCTTTCTTT.

This sequence joins TRBV27 and TRBJ2-1, with TRBD2 identical over 10 bases. The germline CDR1 and CDR2 sequences are MNHEY and SMNVEV (reference sequence). V trimming: 4 bases; J trimming: 7 bases; junction bases outside the gene matches: 10. The CDR3 covers 16 residues. The CDR3 here is CASSSAGLAIENEQFF. The CDR3 region has the DNA TGTGCCAGCAGTTCCGCGGGACTAGCGATTGAGAATGAGCAGTTCTTC.

The chain carries TRBV19 and TRBJ2-3; 7 nucleotides agree with TRBD2. The V gene's germline CDR1 is LNHDA and CDR2 SQIVND (reference sequence). V trimming: 7 bases; J trimming: 0 bases; junction bases outside the gene matches: 4. This CDR3 contains 14 residues. As DNA, the CDR3 is TGTGCCAGTAAAGCGGGACTCAGCACAGATACGCAGTATTTT. This sequence encodes CASKAGLSTDTQYF.

The chain joins TRBV3-1 (or the pseudogene TRBV3-2) to TRBJ2-3; 7 nucleotides match TRBD1. Looked up from germline, CDR1 is LGHDT and CDR2 is YNNKEL (reference sequence). V was pared by 3 bases and J by 4 bases, with 4 bases of the junction left unmatched. The CDR3 contains 14 residues. The CDR3 nucleotides are TGTGCCAGCAGCCATTCTGACAGGGCAGATACGCAGTATTTT. This codes for CASSHSDRADTQYF.

The chain is built from TRBV15 and TRBJ1-4, with 7 bases that match TRBD1. This CDR3 region has 14 residues. V was clipped by 9 bases and J by 6 bases; unmatched bases: 10. Germline loops: CDR1 LNHNV, CDR2 YYDKDF (reference sequence). The CDR3: CATTRDSQYEKLFF. In DNA form, the CDR3 reads TGTGCCACTACCCGGGACAGCCAATATGAAAAACTGTTTTTT.

The CDR3 protein is CASSFDRYSYEQYF. DNA of the CDR3: TGTGCCAGCAGCTTTGACAGGTACTCCTACGAGCAGTACTTC. The rearrangement links TRBV7-2 to TRBJ2-7; a possible D gene is TRBD1 (6 bases). CDR3 length: 14 amino acids. The germline V gene encodes CDR1 SGHTA and CDR2 FQGNSA. V lost 3 bases and J lost 0, with 9 bases in between.

The chain couples TRBV29-1 to TRBJ1-2; D unclear. CDR1 is SQVTM and CDR2 is ANQGSEA in the germline V gene. CDR3 length equals 14 residues. Trimming took off 4 bases at V and 8 bases at J, with 20 bases between the two ends. This CDR3 is CSVVLRSSLEGYTF. The CDR3 region has the DNA TGCAGCGTTGTATTGAGGAGTTCTCTAGAAGGCTACACCTTC.

This sequence joins TRBV24-1 and TRBJ2-4; D might be TRBD2 (6 bases). Germline V gene sequence: CDR1 KGHDR, CDR2 SFDVKD. The CDR3 spans 17 residues. The V end lost 0 bases, the J end lost 0 bases, and 11 bases lay between the germline ends. The CDR3 here is CATSDLSSGLAKNIQYF. CDR3 bases: TGTGCCACCAGTGATTTGTCGAGCGGGTTAGCCAAAAACATTCAGTACTTC.

The sample holds a few counts of this clone. This chain joins TRBV5-1 and TRBJ2-7, with D maybe TRBD2 (5 bases). Trimming removed 4 bases from V and 3 bases from J, with 11 bases in between. The CDR3 runs to 13 residues. CDR1 SGHRS and CDR2 YFSETQ come from the germline V gene. CDR3 nucleotide sequence: TGCGCCAGCAGCCCGGACTCATACTACGAGCAGTACTTC. This codes for CASSPDSYYEQYF.

The CDR3 sequence: CASSGVTVNTEAFF. The CDR3 DNA reads as TGTGCCAGCAGTGGGGTGACAGTGAACACTGAAGCTTTCTTT. This rearrangement joins TRBV2 to TRBJ1-1, with D possibly being TRBD1 (5 bases). The CDR3 length is 14 residues. Germline V gene data show CDR1 as SNHLY and CDR2 as FYNNEI. Trimming removed 4 bases at V and 0 bases at J, with 9 bases between.

The chain uses TRBV28 and TRBJ2-7; D gene unclear. The germline V gene has CDR1 MDHEN and CDR2 SYDVKM. CDR3 length: 11 residues. Trimming took 4 bases from V and 3 from J, leaving 4 bases between them. Here the CDR3 DNA reads TGTGCCAGCAGTTCAAACTACGAGCAGTACTTC. It specifies CASSSNYEQYF.